This record covers a single T cell receptor beta chain. Its antigen is still unknown. Base-call qualities are not available, and no considerably larger clone is one nucleotide away. The library was obtained by the immunoSEQ multiplex PCR assay. For the multiplex PCR, a mixture combining 60 forward primers for TCR Vbeta segments and 13 reverse primers for TCR Jbeta segments was used. The CDR3 region of rearranged TCR beta genes was amplified from genomic DNA by a multiplex PCR assay. The amplified TCR beta libraries were sequenced on the Illumina HiSeq System as 87-base-pair reads. On the study's bioinformatics: A later analysis counted some 74 million unique TCR beta chains across the 500 to 850 repertoires, and 10 million to 11 million of these chains were shared by at least two donors. To remove PCR and sequencing errors, raw reads were error-corrected and collapsed into unique sequences using a nearest-neighbor algorithm that merged closely related sequences. Alignment of CDR3 sequences to IMGT reference sequences was used to assign V, D and J gene segments. Each retained sequence needed at least a six-nucleotide match to both a V gene segment and a J gene segment. A rearrangement counted as productive if the CDR3 had no stop codons and remained in frame with V and J, and every other rearrangement counted as non-productive. Following IMGT convention, CDR3 was defined as the stretch from the second conserved V-encoded cysteine to the conserved J-encoded phenylalanine. Sequences without an unambiguous match to a single V gene segment were excluded from the earlier analysis of several hundred of the donors. In an earlier analysis of 450 to 700 of the donors, V segments were called functional above 56.7% productive rearrangements and were called segregating when the between-donor standard deviation exceeded 5%. To diagnose cytomegalovirus status from the catalog of TCR beta chain sequences, a statistical classification framework was built. V and J gene assignment, in a later analysis, came from comparing TCR nucleotide sequences with IMGT/GENE-DB human TR gene sequences. A later analysis assigned CDR3 sequences and most-parsimonious VDJ recombination scenarios with the TCRdist pipeline. In a later analysis, every TCR beta chain was defined by the combination of its CDR3 amino acid sequence and its V-gene family, and reads without a unique V-gene family were dropped. In a later analysis, nearly 600 highly shared, low-generation-probability nucleotide sequences were removed to address suspected cross-contamination and a sequencing artifact. In a later analysis, a clonal expansion index was calculated for each public chain from normalized within-repertoire ranks of inferred template counts. Generation probabilities in a later analysis came from a VDJ recombination model fitted to out-of-frame rearrangements, and those results were checked against IGoR. A later analysis scored TCR-TCR, TCR-HLA and TCR-CMV co-occurrence with hypergeometric tests, applying a repertoire-size bias correction to TCR pairs. In a later analysis, false discovery rates were estimated by permuting HLA or CMV assignments 20 times. A later analysis grouped co-occurring TCRs with DBSCAN, adding TCRdist sequence similarity when clustering within HLA-allele-positive subsets. For co-occurrence clustering, repertoires with fewer than 30,000 or more than 120,000 public chains were excluded, along with five or six repertoires with anomalous nucleotide sharing. TCRdb limited this immuneACCESS table to in-frame rearrangements with V and J called. A share of clones is missing; checked studies link under half to unresolved V genes, and the rest is unexplained. V, J and clone size were drawn from that table, and D and trimming were deduced from the DNA. The sample profile shows under 250,000 clones; approximately 82% of them were found once. The ten top clones hold 3.8% of the sample.

The data are from a study of cytomegalovirus exposure and HLA in healthy donors (dated by TCRdb to 2016 to 2017). Background for the entire study: In an earlier analysis of 587 of the donors, about 270 Gb of sequence data and 120 million or so unique TCR beta sequences from about 190 million T cells were reported. An early release that covered around 590 HLA-typed donors contained 300 to 350 gigabases of sequencing data and about 84 million unique TCR sequences. Of the roughly 400 genotyped donors, 65% to 90% fell in the genetic ancestry cluster associated with self-reported Caucasian donors. The aim of the study was to test whether cataloging public T cell receptors could identify signatures of past pathogen exposure. The T cell repertoires of about 700 subjects were profiled by immunosequencing and related to cytomegalovirus serostatus. Besides the first cohort of 666 subjects, a separate validation cohort made up of some 110 different subjects was used. High-throughput TCR immunosequencing, statistical association of individual TCRs with disease status, and machine learning were combined to predict cytomegalovirus infection status. A later analysis re-analyzed previously published TCR beta repertoires from hundreds of donors and added high-resolution HLA genotyping to study TCR occurrence patterns. The later analysis used no new phenotypic data to find candidate immune exposures, relying instead on TCR beta sequences and their occurrence across donors. To decide whether each TCR beta V gene segment behaved as functional or pseudogenic, an earlier analysis of some 540 of the donors relied on high-throughput TCR beta sequencing. Donor age, sex, ethnicity and CMV serostatus were compiled together with the repertoire data. A later genetic analysis took genome-wide SNP genotypes for 398 of the 666 donors and used that subset as a discovery cohort. All discovery cohort repertoires had been generated on a single sequencing platform. HLA typing covered class I and class II loci at four-digit resolution. Typing coverage varied by locus: roughly 620-640 donors for A, B, C, DRB1 and DQB1; approximately 560 for DQA1; some 610 for DPA1; about 450 for DPB1. Roughly five DR-DQ haplotypes were handled as single units for association and clustering, since linkage in the cohort was strong. Among 300 to 500 genotyped donors of the cohort, an average of about 240,000 unique TCR beta nucleotide sequences was sequenced per donor, of which roughly 17% were non-productive. The research as a whole found: The presence/absence analyses assumed that sequencing depth was roughly uniform across donors, and that assumption may not be true. In both the original and validation cohorts, the classifier was reported to diagnose cytomegalovirus status with high specificity and sensitivity. A later genetic analysis reported fewer N-insertions in productive TCRs among donors in an Asian-associated ancestry cluster than the approximately 670-donor mean. A later analysis found that HLA-associated TCR beta chains were more clonally expanded and had lower generation probabilities than equally common non-associated chains. V-gene and J-gene trimming of TCR beta chains was associated with a missense DCLRE1C variant in a later genetic analysis, and the association was replicated in an independent cohort. In an earlier analysis of fewer than 700 of the donors, most TCR beta V segments appeared in productive rearrangements about 90% or about 30% of the time, broadly matching IMGT annotations. A further reported finding was that TCR beta sequences accurately predicted the HLA-A and HLA-B alleles for most subjects in the first cohort. Because the 87-base-pair reads could not distinguish some IMGT-functional V segments, including TRBV6-2 and TRBV6-3, those segments were excluded. A later analysis associated 17,000 or so TCR beta sequences with specific HLA alleles at a false discovery rate of 0.05. Correlated functional status among segregating V segments might be attributable to linkage disequilibrium, but an unknown experimental factor could not be ruled out. A total of 164 TCR beta chains were listed by the study as associated with cytomegalovirus. In a later analysis, the rate of TCR association differed among HLA loci, with DRB1 alleles having the most associated TCRs and HLA-C alleles having the fewest. In vitro tests confirmed that three of the cytomegalovirus-associated TCR beta chains recognize cytomegalovirus antigens. The authors suggested that the approach could potentially be extended to other disease states and immunological phenotypes. In a later analysis, most CMV-associated TCR beta chains were found to appear HLA-restricted, with HLA associations seemingly driven largely by CMV exposure. Because HLA typing was missing for some donors at each locus, association tests included only the typed subset. Only TCR beta chains were sequenced in this cohort, and the absence of alpha or paired-chain data limited detectable features. Most TCR sequences were observed very rarely across donors, whereas some public TCRs were present in many individuals. Immune exposure information for the cohort was limited to CMV serostatus. Strong co-occurrence of HLA alleles, especially DR and DQ, made assigning TCR associations to individual alleles difficult. A cluster of highly shared sequence variants was judged likely to be a technical artifact of the sequencing pipeline. A later analysis reported that several top co-occurrence clusters appeared linked to parvovirus B19, influenza, CMV and Epstein-Barr virus. Because counts were too low, around 18 rarely observed V segments, including chromosome 9 orphons, were left out of the earlier analysis of a few hundred of the donors.

Relative to germline, V is 4 bases shorter and J is 5 bases shorter, with 12 bases between their ends. The CDR3 sequence holds 14 residues, the cysteine and phenylalanine included. The kept DNA is CDR3 alone, 42 bases in frame from the first base. The germline V gene sets CDR1 to MGHRA and CDR2 to YSYEKL. The cohort consisted of 666 healthy bone marrow donors. At the time of sampling, all cohort members were nominally healthy, though unrecorded immune exposures were likely present. The donor was CMV seronegative and was included in the group of around 320 seronegative cohort members. Each donor provided a peripheral blood sample, and peripheral blood mononuclear cells were used for TCR beta sequencing. The Qiagen DNeasy Blood Extraction Kit was used to extract genomic DNA from the blood cell samples.

This sequence was found in a male donor in good health and CMV-seronegative. Sequenced sample: PBMCs. The sequence joins TRBV4-1 to TRBJ2-1; the D gene is perhaps TRBD1, from 6 matching bases. The bases read TGCGCCAGCAGCCCACCGGACAGAAACAATGAGCAGTTCTTC. This is translated as CASSPPDRNNEQFF.